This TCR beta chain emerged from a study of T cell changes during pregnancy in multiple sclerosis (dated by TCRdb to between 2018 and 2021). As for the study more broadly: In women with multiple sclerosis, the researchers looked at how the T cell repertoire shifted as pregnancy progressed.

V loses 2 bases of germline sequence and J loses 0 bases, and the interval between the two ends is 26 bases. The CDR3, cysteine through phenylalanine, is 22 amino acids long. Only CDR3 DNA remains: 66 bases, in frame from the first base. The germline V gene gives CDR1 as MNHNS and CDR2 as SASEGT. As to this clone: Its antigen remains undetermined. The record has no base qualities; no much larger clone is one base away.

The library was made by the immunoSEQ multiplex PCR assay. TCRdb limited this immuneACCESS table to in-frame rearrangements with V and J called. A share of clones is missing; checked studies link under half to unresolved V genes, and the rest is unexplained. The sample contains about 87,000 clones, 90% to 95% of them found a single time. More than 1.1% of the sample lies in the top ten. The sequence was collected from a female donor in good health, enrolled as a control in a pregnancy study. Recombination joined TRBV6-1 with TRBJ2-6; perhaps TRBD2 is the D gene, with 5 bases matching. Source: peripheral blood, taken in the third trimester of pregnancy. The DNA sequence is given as TGTGCCAGCAGTGAATTAGCTAGAAGGAGAACGGGGATTGGCTCTGGGGCCAACGTCCTGACTTTC. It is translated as CASSELARRRTGIGSGANVLTF.